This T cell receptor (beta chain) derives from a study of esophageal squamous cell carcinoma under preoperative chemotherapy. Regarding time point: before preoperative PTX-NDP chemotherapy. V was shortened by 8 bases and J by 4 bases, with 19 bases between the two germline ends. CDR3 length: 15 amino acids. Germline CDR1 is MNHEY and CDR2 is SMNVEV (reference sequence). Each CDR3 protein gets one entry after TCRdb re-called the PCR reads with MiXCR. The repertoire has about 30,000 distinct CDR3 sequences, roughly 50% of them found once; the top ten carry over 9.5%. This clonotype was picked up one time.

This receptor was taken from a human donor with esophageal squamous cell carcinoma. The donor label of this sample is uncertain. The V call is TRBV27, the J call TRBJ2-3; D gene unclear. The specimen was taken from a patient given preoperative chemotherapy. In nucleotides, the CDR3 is TGTGCCAGCTTTTACAATAGTCGAAGGCCAGATACGCAGTATTTT. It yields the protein CASFYNSRRPDTQYF.